This T cell receptor beta chain was observed in a study of T cells after yellow fever vaccination. Study summary: Libraries from low-cell-number fractions were prepared with the SMART-Seq v4 Ultra Low Input RNA kit.

This clonotype was counted between two and nine times. Its specificity is unknown. TCRdb re-called the 5' RACE reads through MiXCR, storing one row per CDR3 protein. Seen here are about 580,000 distinct CDR3 sequences, about 17% observed once, and the top ten hold roughly a sixth. Germline loops: CDR1 LGHDT, CDR2 YNNKEL (reference sequence). Trimming took 1 base from V and 3 from J, leaving 10 bases between them. The CDR3 consists of 16 residues. Study-level findings and limits: The secondary response peaked faster, at day 5 versus 15, but was weaker.

This sequence originates from a man between 18 and 35 years old who received the YFV17D yellow fever vaccine. This chain connects TRBV3-1 to TRBJ1-6, with a tentative D call TRBD1 (6 bases). The sample consisted of PBMCs, taken about 5 days after the first yellow fever vaccination. In DNA, the CDR3 is TGTGCCAGCAGCCAAGTAGAGGACAGCTATAATTCACCCCTCCACTTT. Translated: CASSQVEDSYNSPLHF.